The 9 T cell receptor beta chains given below trace back to one sample, sequenced in a study of T cell repertoires in cytomegalovirus infection. TCRdb called the reads again in MiXCR, with one record for every CDR3 protein. The data contain 680,000 or so distinct CDR3 sequences, less than 40% of them singletons. The sequenced sample was PBMCs. Source of these receptors: a human donor in good health (CMV status not recorded). Some clones in this sample may be carry-over from other donors' samples.

Many counts were recorded for this clonotype. The chain joins TRBV28 to TRBJ2-7, with 8 bases identical to TRBD1. J lost 7 bases, V lost 8 bases, and 16 bases had no gene match. Germline V CDR1 and CDR2: MDHEN, SYDVKM. This CDR3 has 15 amino acids. For the CDR3, the DNA is TGTGCCAGCTACACGACCTCGGACAGGGCGCTAGAGCAGTACTTC. Amino acid sequence: CASYTTSDRALEQYF.

V usage is TRBV24-1 and J usage is TRBJ1-5; no clear D. The CDR3 has 14 residues. Trimming stripped 0 bases from V and 4 bases from J, with 6 bases between. The germline CDR1 and CDR2 sequences are KGHDR and SFDVKD. CDR3: CATSDLGPNQPQHF. The DNA of the CDR3 is TGTGCCACCAGTGATTTGGGGCCGAATCAGCCCCAGCATTTT.

The chain couples TRBV27 to TRBJ2-1, with D possibly being TRBD2 (5 bases). Germline V gene data show CDR1 as MNHEY and CDR2 as SMNVEV (reference sequence). V lost 2 bases to trimming and J lost 2 bases, with 13 bases between them. The CDR3 has 16 amino acids. This CDR3 is CASSLRELLTYNEQFF. The CDR3 DNA reads TGTGCCAGCAGTTTACGGGAACTACTAACCTACAATGAGCAGTTCTTC.

The CDR3 DNA reads TGTGCCAGCAGCTGGACGGACTCTCAAGAGACCCAGTACTTC. Amino acids: CASSWTDSQETQYF. The rearrangement uses TRBV7-8 and TRBJ2-5, with a weak D call TRBD2 (5 bases). The CDR3 totals 14 residues. V was trimmed by 4 bases and J by 2 bases, leaving 11 bases between them. Germline V gene lookup returns CDR1 SGHVS and CDR2 FQNEAQ.

The chain employs TRBV27 and TRBJ2-7, with 11 bases matching TRBD2. The CDR3 runs to 15 residues. The V gene end was trimmed by 4 bases and the J gene end by 5 bases; junction bases not matched to a gene: 7. Germline V lookup: CDR1 MNHEY, CDR2 SMNVEV (reference sequence). The CDR3 nucleotides read TGTGCCAGCAGTTCTCTAGCGGGAGGTCCTCACGAGCAGTACTTC. Its translation: CASSSLAGGPHEQYF.

This clonotype has a handful of counts. J is TRBJ1-2 and V is TRBV19, with 10 nucleotides matching TRBD1. The germline V gene has CDR1 LNHDA and CDR2 SQIVND (reference sequence). The CDR3 runs 13 residues. J gave up 6 bases and V 8 bases, and 6 bases lay outside the gene matches. The CDR3 DNA is TGTGCCAGTCGCCGGGGGACAGGGGATGGCTACACCTTC. Amino acids: CASRRGTGDGYTF. Using reference TRBV19 and TRBJ1-2 for the parts outside the CDR3, the full variable domain is DGGITQSPKYLFRKEGQNVTLSCEQNLNHDAMYWYRQDPGQGLRLIYYSQIVNDFQKGDIAEGYSVSREKKESFPLTVTSAQKNPTAFYLCASRRGTGDGYTFGSGTRLTVV.

This clonotype has ten or more counts. The gene calls are TRBV29-1 and TRBJ2-3, with D unclear. CDR1 is SQVTM and CDR2 is ANQGSEA in the germline V gene. The V end was cut by 4 bases, the J end by 6 bases, with 11 bases between. This CDR3 region has 12 residues. The CDR3 region is CSVGVGSDTQYF. In DNA, the CDR3 is TGCAGCGTTGGGGTCGGGTCGGATACGCAGTATTTT.

A word on this clonotype: The junction and the germline gene differ at one end; a read error may be behind it. The chain is built from TRBV20-1 and TRBJ2-3; D not certain. Germline V lookup: CDR1 DFQATT, CDR2 SNEGSKA (reference sequence). This CDR3 is 13 amino acids long. In DNA, the CDR3 is TGCAGTGCTAGATATCCGGCCACAGATACGCATTATTTT. Its protein is CSARYPATDTHYF.

Only a few counts were recorded for this clonotype. The genes are TRBV18 and TRBJ2-1, with 8 bases matching TRBD1. Germline CDR1 is KGHSH and CDR2 is LQKENI. CDR3 length: 14 amino acids. Losses at the gene ends were 6 bases for V and 8 bases for J; bases not matched to a gene: 9. This CDR3 is CASSRVTGADEQFF. The CDR3, as DNA: TGTGCCAGCTCCCGGGTGACAGGGGCAGATGAGCAGTTCTTC.